Below are 30 T cell receptor beta chains sequenced from a single sample in a study of T cell repertoires in cytomegalovirus infection. MiXCR was run by TCRdb on the reads, yielding one entry per CDR3 protein. The data contain fewer than 550,000 distinct CDR3 sequences, roughly 30% of them seen just once; the ten biggest clones take up roughly 13%. Sequenced input: PBMCs. These receptors all stem from a human donor in good health (CMV status not recorded). Some clones in this sample may be carry-over from other donors' samples.

The gene calls are TRBV18 and TRBJ2-7; D tentatively reads TRBD1 or TRBD2 (5 bases each). This CDR3 spans 14 amino acids. CDR1 and CDR2 from the germline V gene are KGHSH and LQKENI. V lost 3 bases, J lost 1 base, and 10 bases lay in between. The CDR3 spells CASSPQGESYEQYF. In DNA, the CDR3 is TGTGCCAGCTCACCCCAGGGAGAATCCTACGAGCAGTACTTC. Using reference TRBV18 and TRBJ2-7 for the parts outside the CDR3, the full variable domain is NAGVMQNPRHLVRRRGQEARLRCSPMKGHSHVYWYRQLPEEGLKFMVYLQKENIIDESGMPKERFSAEFPKEGPSILRIQQVVRGDSAAYFCASSPQGESYEQYFGPGTRLTVT.

In this sample, this clonotype turned up a few times. V is TRBV9 and J is TRBJ2-3, with 11 bases lining up with TRBD2. Germline assignment: CDR1 SGDLS and CDR2 YYNGEE. V dropped 2 bases and J dropped 2; count of bases not matched to a gene: 7. The CDR3 consists of 17 residues. This chain's CDR3 is CASSVSLAGAYTDTQYF. In DNA, the CDR3 is TGTGCCAGCAGCGTGTCACTAGCGGGGGCCTACACAGATACGCAGTATTTT. Combining the CDR3 with reference TRBV9 and TRBJ2-3 gives the whole variable domain DSGVTQTPKHLITATGQRVTLRCSPRSGDLSVYWYQQSLDQGLQFLIQYYNGEERAKGNILERFSAQQFPDLHSELNLSSLELGDSALYFCASSVSLAGAYTDTQYFGPGTRLTVL.

This clonotype was seen ten or more times. The rearrangement links TRBV12-3 or TRBV12-4 to TRBJ1-1; no reliable D call. V was clipped by 8 bases and J by 4 bases, with 14 bases between them. The CDR3 sequence is 13 residues long. The CDR3 loop is CASSRIWGTEAFF. In DNA form, the CDR3 reads TGTGCCAGCTCCAGAATTTGGGGCACTGAAGCTTTCTTT.

On this clonotype itself: This may be a read error, as it is one base from a much larger clone. Lacking the conserved final phenylalanine or tryptophan, this CDR3 likely reflects a read error. The chain uses TRBV7-4 and TRBJ2-1; the D gene is possibly TRBD1 (5 bases). Trimming left V 2 bases short and J 5 bases short, with 13 bases between. Per the germline V gene, CDR1 is SGHVT and CDR2 is SQSDAQ. The CDR3 is 15 amino acids. This chain's CDR3 is CASSLSEGANNEQFL. In nucleotides, the CDR3 is TGTGCCAGCAGCTTATCGGAAGGGGCAAACAATGAGCAGTTCTTA.

This rearrangement joins TRBV11-1 to TRBJ2-3, with TRBD2 matching 10 bases. CDR1 is SGHAT, CDR2 FQDESV, per germline (reference sequence). The V gene end was trimmed by 0 bases and the J gene end by 1 base; junction bases not matched to a gene: 4. The CDR3 contains 17 residues. CDR3 DNA: TGTGCCAGCAGCTTAGCGCTAGCGGGGGCCCGCACAGATACGCAGTATTTT. Its protein product is CASSLALAGARTDTQYF.

The rearrangement links TRBV5-1 to TRBJ1-1, with D unclear. The ends were cut back, 3 bases at V and 4 bases at J, with 16 bases in the middle. The V gene's germline CDR1 is SGHRS and CDR2 YFSETQ. CDR3 length: 15 residues. The CDR3 loop is CASSSDRGLGTEAFF. In DNA, the CDR3 is TGCGCCAGCAGCTCGGATCGGGGTTTGGGCACTGAAGCTTTCTTT.

This clonotype was observed a few times. A read error may account for a junction end that differs from germline. V and J are TRBV4-1 and TRBJ1-6; D unresolved. Germline CDR1 reads MGHRA; CDR2 reads YSYEKL. CDR3 length: 13 amino acids. This CDR3 reads CAISRDLNSPLHF. The CDR3 region has the DNA TGCGCCATCAGCCGGGATCTTAATTCACCCCTCCACTTT.

This clonotype was found a few times. The DNA of the CDR3 is TGCAGCGTTAGGGAGGGAGGCACCGGGGAGCTGTTTTTT. Translation: CSVREGGTGELFF. V gene TRBV29-1 combines with J gene TRBJ2-2; 7 bases are a match to TRBD2. The CDR3 length is 13 residues. The V gene's germline CDR1 is SQVTM and CDR2 ANQGSEA. Losses at the gene ends were 5 bases for V and 4 bases for J; bases not matched to a gene: 4.

The CDR3 DNA follows: TGTGCCACCAGCAGAGATTCGGGCCCGGGGAGTACCCAGTACTTC. It yields the protein CATSRDSGPGSTQYF. This chain connects TRBV15 to TRBJ2-5, with D perhaps TRBD2 (5 bases). V was pared by 0 bases and J by 8 bases, with 16 bases between. Germline V gives CDR1 LNHNV, CDR2 YYDKDF (reference sequence). The CDR3 consists of 15 residues.

This clonotype was recorded at least ten times. This chain connects TRBV7-6 to TRBJ2-7; D assignment may be TRBD1 or TRBD2 (5 bases each). The CDR3 is made up of 15 amino acids. V was clipped by 1 base and J by 2 bases, with 12 bases between them. From germline, CDR1 is SGHVS and CDR2 FNYEAQ. The CDR3 reads CASSLGAGSTYEQYF. The CDR3 region has the DNA TGTGCCAGCAGCTTAGGGGCAGGGAGCACCTACGAGCAGTACTTC.

This clonotype was seen a single time. V and J are TRBV19 and TRBJ2-1; 10 positions match TRBD1. CDR3 size: 15 residues. Germline V gene data show CDR1 as LNHDA and CDR2 as SQIVND (reference sequence). Trimming removed 4 bases from V and 6 bases from J; junction bases left unmatched: 6. This CDR3 reads CASSTSGTGVNEQFF. DNA for the CDR3: TGTGCCAGTAGTACATCCGGGACAGGGGTCAATGAGCAGTTCTTC.

The genes are TRBV5-5 and TRBJ2-1; a weak D match, TRBD1 (6 bases). The CDR3 totals 16 residues. Germline V CDR1 and CDR2: SGHKS, YYEKEE (reference sequence). V lost 1 base to trimming and J lost 5 bases, with 16 bases between them. CDR3 coding DNA: TGTGCCAGCAGCTTGTTGGTCCAGGGGCCCAACAATGAGCAGTTCTTC. It codes for CASSLLVQGPNNEQFF.

This clonotype was picked up a small number of times. This chain connects TRBV7-2 to TRBJ1-1; D gene unclear. V shed 5 bases and J shed 5 bases, with 15 bases lying between them. Per the germline V gene, CDR1 is SGHTA and CDR2 is FQGNSA. The CDR3 covers 14 residues. The CDR3 sequence is CASSQQDLKTEAFF. The CDR3 region has the DNA TGTGCCAGCAGCCAACAAGACCTAAAGACTGAAGCTTTCTTT.

As for this clonotype: This may come from a read error, since a much larger clone is one base off. The chain combines TRBV19 with TRBJ2-2; either TRBD1 or TRBD2 may supply D (5 bases each). Germline values: CDR1 LNHDA, CDR2 SQIVND (reference sequence). The CDR3 length is 13 residues. CDR3 sequence (DNA): TGTGCCTGTAGTACGGGACCACCCGGGGAGCTGTTTTTT. This codes for CACSTGPPGELFF.

The chain has TRBV12-3 or TRBV12-4 and TRBJ1-4, with D possibly being TRBD1 (5 bases). The CDR3 has 16 residues. The V gene lost 3 bases and the J gene lost 6 bases, with 17 bases spanning the gap. The CDR3 here is CASSFTAGPRDEKLFF. The DNA of the CDR3 is TGTGCCAGCAGTTTTACCGCGGGACCTCGGGATGAAAAACTGTTTTTT.

This chain joins TRBV7-6 and TRBJ1-2; TRBD1 matches 7 bases. V was pared by 5 bases and J by 4 bases, with 13 bases of the junction left unmatched. This CDR3 has 16 amino acids. CDR1 is SGHVS, CDR2 FNYEAQ, per germline. CDR3 in amino acids: CASSQQGLNVSYGYTF. The DNA for the CDR3 is TGTGCCAGCAGCCAACAGGGGCTGAACGTTAGCTATGGCTACACCTTC.

The chain carries TRBV6-5 and TRBJ2-7; TRBD1 agrees at 8 bases. Trimming removed 4 bases from V and 4 bases from J; junction bases left unmatched: 9. In germline, CDR1 is MNHEY, CDR2 SVGAGI. This CDR3 contains 15 residues. As DNA, the CDR3 is TGTGCCAGCAGTTCAGCCGGGACAGGATTATACGAGCAGTACTTC. It specifies CASSSAGTGLYEQYF.

This sequence joins TRBV19 and TRBJ1-1; TRBD1 might be the D (5 bases). This CDR3 has 11 amino acids. From germline, CDR1 is LNHDA and CDR2 SQIVND (reference sequence). The V gene lost 5 bases and the J gene lost 13 bases, with 14 bases spanning the gap. CDR3 sequence (DNA): TGTGCCAGTAGTTGGGGCACTCAAGATTTCTTT. This encodes CASSWGTQDFF.

CDR3 residues: CASSIHMGTEAFF. CDR3 DNA: TGTGCCAGTAGTATCCATATGGGCACTGAAGCTTTCTTT. This chain connects TRBV19 to TRBJ1-1; D gene uncertain. Trimming cost V 3 bases and J 4 bases, with 9 bases left between them. Looked up from germline, CDR1 is LNHDA and CDR2 is SQIVND (reference sequence). CDR3 length: 13 residues.

The count of this clonotype is one. The junction differs from germline at one of its ends, possibly a read error. The chain employs TRBV11-1 and TRBJ2-3; D is uncertain. Germline CDR1 is SGHAT and CDR2 is FQDESV (reference sequence). The CDR3 sequence is 16 residues long. The CDR3 region is CANSLRNSFGSDTQYF. CDR3 sequence (DNA): TGTGCCAACAGCTTACGGAATAGTTTCGGCTCAGATACGCAGTATTTT.

The chain has TRBV30 and TRBJ2-2, with no clear D. Trimming pared 0 bases from V and 4 bases from J, leaving 6 bases between. Germline V lookup: CDR1 GTSNPN, CDR2 SVGIG (reference sequence). This CDR3 has 13 residues. In nucleotides, the CDR3 is TGTGCCTGGAGTGTATTGGGCACCGGGGAGCTGTTTTTT. As protein: CAWSVLGTGELFF.

The genes are TRBV20-1 and TRBJ2-1; maybe TRBD2 (6 bases). Germline-derived CDR1 and CDR2 are DFQATT and SNEGSKA (reference sequence). Trimming pared 3 bases from V and 3 bases from J, leaving 18 bases between. The CDR3 consists of 16 residues. CDR3 DNA sequence: TGCAGTGCTAGTAAGGCGGGCGGGGTTTTCTACAATGAGCAGTTCTTC. Protein: CSASKAGGVFYNEQFF.

V and J are TRBV7-8 and TRBJ2-7; TRBD1 might be the D (5 bases). CDR3 length equals 15 residues. Per the germline V gene, CDR1 is SGHVS and CDR2 is FQNEAQ. Deletions cut 1 base from V and 5 bases from J, with 15 bases between. The CDR3 DNA reads as TGTGCCAGCAGCTTAGGGGCCAGGGATCGGGACGAGCAGTACTTC. Residues: CASSLGARDRDEQYF.

In its sample, this clonotype was seen a few times. The J gene is TRBJ2-3, the V gene TRBV5-1; a possible D gene is TRBD2 (6 bases). The CDR3 runs 14 residues. Per the germline V gene, CDR1 is SGHRS and CDR2 is YFSETQ. The V gene lost 4 bases and the J gene lost 1 base, with 10 bases spanning the gap. CDR3 in DNA: TGCGCCAGCAGCATCCAGCGGGGCACAGATACGCAGTATTTT. This encodes CASSIQRGTDTQYF.

This sequence joins TRBV5-6 and TRBJ1-4; 11 bases agree with TRBD1. V lost 2 bases and J lost 6; bases outside the gene matches: 6. The CDR3 has 16 amino acids. In germline, CDR1 is SGHDT, CDR2 YYEEEE. CDR3: CASSFGQGAPDEKLFF. CDR3 coding DNA: TGTGCCAGCAGCTTCGGACAGGGGGCCCCTGATGAAAAACTGTTTTTT.

This clonotype has a single count. V is TRBV4-1 and J is TRBJ2-5, with 7 nucleotides matching TRBD1. Germline-derived CDR1 and CDR2 are MGHRA and YSYEKL. This CDR3 region has 17 residues. Trimming at V came to 0 bases and at J to 5 bases, leaving 12 bases not matched to a gene. CDR3 in amino acids: CASSQDGVGGRRETQYF. The CDR3 DNA reads as TGCGCCAGCAGCCAAGATGGGGTAGGGGGCCGGAGGGAGACCCAGTACTTC.

For this clonotype: No conserved phenylalanine or tryptophan ends this CDR3, so it is likely a read error. The DNA is left out, because the CDR3 cannot be placed on it with certainty; the CDR3 is given as TCRdb lists it. V gene TRBV7-6 combines with J gene TRBJ2-7. Germline CDR1 SGHVS, CDR2 FNYEAQ. The CDR3 adds up to 15 amino acids, both ends counted. CDR3 residues: CASSLELQSAYEQDY.

CDR3 in DNA: TGTGCCAGCAGCCGACAGGGGGCGTTACGAGAGACCCAGTACTTC. As protein: CASSRQGALRETQYF. The chain links TRBV2 to TRBJ2-5; 10 nucleotides align to TRBD1. The CDR3 sequence is 15 residues long. The germline V gene encodes CDR1 SNHLY and CDR2 FYNNEI. V gave up 6 bases and J gave up 4 bases; unmatched junction bases: 8. The full variable domain, completed using reference TRBV2 and TRBJ2-5, is EPEVTQTPSHQVTQMGQEVILRCVPISNHLYFYWYRQILGQKVEFLVSFYNNEISEKSEIFDDQFSVERPDGSNFTLKIRSTKLEDSAMYFCASSRQGALRETQYFGPGTRLLVL.

This clonotype was observed at least ten times. The J gene is TRBJ2-1, the V gene TRBV7-2; 7 nucleotides align to TRBD2. The V segment lost 1 base and the J segment 4 bases; nucleotides outside the gene matches: 4. Germline V gene data show CDR1 as SGHTA and CDR2 as FQGNSA. This CDR3 region has 15 residues. The CDR3 spells CASSLGVGGYNEQFF. For the CDR3, the DNA is TGTGCCAGCAGCTTAGGGGTGGGGGGGTACAATGAGCAGTTCTTC. Full variable domain (outside the CDR3, taken from reference TRBV7-2 and TRBJ2-1): GAGVSQSPSNKVTEKGKDVELRCDPISGHTALYWYRQSLGQGLEFLIYFQGNSAPDKSGLPSDRFSAERTGGSVSTLTIQRTQQEDSAVYLCASSLGVGGYNEQFFGPGTRLTVL.

This clonotype was recorded many times. The chain links TRBV12-3 or TRBV12-4 to TRBJ1-5, with 7 bases matching TRBD1. Trimming took 3 bases from V and 3 from J; bases not matched to a gene: 5. This CDR3 spans 15 amino acids. CDR3: CASSFKGGPNQPQHF. The CDR3 bases are TGTGCCAGCAGTTTCAAAGGGGGCCCCAATCAGCCCCAGCATTTT.